This T cell receptor (beta chain) originates from a study of T cell responses to AZD1222 COVID-19 vaccine. Turning to this clone: Its matching antigen is unknown.

The data were produced by immunoSEQ multiplex PCR, yet TCRdb's version contains in-frame clones alone and is incomplete. The sample has about 120,000 clones; 80% to 90% are singletons. Germline V gene lookup returns CDR1 MNHNS and CDR2 SASEGT. Trimming took off 2 bases at V and 2 bases at J, with 7 bases between the two ends. The CDR3 runs to 14 residues. Whole-study results and caveats: Across the whole spike, CD4 TCRs peaked at regions 160-218 and 743-854. Unmutated variant regions are reportedly the target of nearly half of TCRs that are spike-specific. Repertoires were obtained solely post-peak T cell response. Females made up more of the donors, who were largely white British, and clonal diversity may have come out too low.

The rearrangement uses TRBV6-1 and TRBJ2-1; the D is unclear. The TCR comes from an adult in good health. Sample: peripheral blood, taken on day 0 of AZD1222 vaccination. The chain's CDR3 is CASSETRTYNEQFF. The CDR3 DNA sequence: TGTGCCAGCAGTGAAACACGGACCTACAATGAGCAGTTCTTC.